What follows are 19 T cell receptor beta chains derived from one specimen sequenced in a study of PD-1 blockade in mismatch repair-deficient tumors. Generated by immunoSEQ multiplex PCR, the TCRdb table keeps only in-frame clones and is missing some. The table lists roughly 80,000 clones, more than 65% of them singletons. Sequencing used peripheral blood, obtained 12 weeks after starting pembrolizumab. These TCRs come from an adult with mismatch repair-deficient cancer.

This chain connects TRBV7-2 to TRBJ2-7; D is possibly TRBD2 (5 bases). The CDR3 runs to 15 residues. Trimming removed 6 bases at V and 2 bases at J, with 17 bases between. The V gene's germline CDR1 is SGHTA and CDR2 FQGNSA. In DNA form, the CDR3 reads TGTGCCAGCAGACTAGAGTATGGGGTTACCTACGAGCAGTACTTC. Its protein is CASRLEYGVTYEQYF.

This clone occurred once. CDR3 residues: CASSLYPQEGSEQFF. The CDR3, as DNA: TGTGCCAGCAGCTTATACCCCCAGGAGGGAAGTGAGCAGTTCTTC. The chain carries TRBV7-3 and TRBJ2-1, with D perhaps TRBD2 (6 bases). Trimming took 2 bases from V and 9 from J, leaving 17 bases between them. CDR1 and CDR2 from the germline V gene are SGHTA and FQGTGA. This CDR3 is 15 amino acids long.

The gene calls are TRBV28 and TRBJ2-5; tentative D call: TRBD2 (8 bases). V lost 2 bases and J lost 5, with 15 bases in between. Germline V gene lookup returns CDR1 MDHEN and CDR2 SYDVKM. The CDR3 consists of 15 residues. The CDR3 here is CASSLPGGGLETQYF. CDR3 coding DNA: TGTGCCAGCAGTTTACCGGGAGGGGGCCTGGAGACCCAGTACTTC.

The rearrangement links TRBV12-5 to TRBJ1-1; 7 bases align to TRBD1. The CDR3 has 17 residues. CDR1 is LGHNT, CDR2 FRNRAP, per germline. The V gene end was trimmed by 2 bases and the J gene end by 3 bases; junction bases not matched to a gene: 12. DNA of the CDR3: TGTGCTAGTGGTTTGACCTCGACAGGGCTAATGGACACTGAAGCTTTCTTT. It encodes CASGLTSTGLMDTEAFF.

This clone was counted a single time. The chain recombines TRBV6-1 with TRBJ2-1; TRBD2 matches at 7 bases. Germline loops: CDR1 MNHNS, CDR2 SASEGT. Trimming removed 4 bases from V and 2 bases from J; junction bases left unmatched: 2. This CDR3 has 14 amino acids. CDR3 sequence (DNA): TGTGCCAGCAGTGCCAGCGGGGCCTACAATGAGCAGTTCTTC. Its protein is CASSASGAYNEQFF.

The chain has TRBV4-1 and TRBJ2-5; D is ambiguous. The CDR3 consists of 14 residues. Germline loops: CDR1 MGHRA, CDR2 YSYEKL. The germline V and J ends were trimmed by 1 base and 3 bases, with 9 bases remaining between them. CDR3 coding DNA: TGCGCCAGCAGCCAAGTCGACGTAAAAGAGACCCAGTACTTC. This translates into CASSQVDVKETQYF.

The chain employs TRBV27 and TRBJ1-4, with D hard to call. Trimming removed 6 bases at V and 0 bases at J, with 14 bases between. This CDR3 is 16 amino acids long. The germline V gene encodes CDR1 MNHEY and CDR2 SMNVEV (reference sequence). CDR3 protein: CASSSYGVATNEKLFF. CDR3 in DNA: TGTGCCAGCAGCTCCTACGGGGTGGCAACTAATGAAAAACTGTTTTTT. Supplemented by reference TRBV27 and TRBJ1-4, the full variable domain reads EAQVTQNPRYLITVTGKKLTVTCSQNMNHEYMSWYRQDPGLGLRQIYYSMNVEVTDKGDVPEGYKVSRKEKRNFPLILESPSPNQTSLYFCASSSYGVATNEKLFFGSGTQLSVL.

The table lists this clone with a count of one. The CDR3 coding sequence is TGTGCCAGCAGCGCAACCCGGGACACAAACACCGGGGAGCTGTTTTTT. Encoded protein: CASSATRDTNTGELFF. The J gene is TRBJ2-2, the V gene TRBV9; D perhaps matches TRBD1 (6 bases). Looked up from germline, CDR1 is SGDLS and CDR2 is YYNGEE. V was pared by 3 bases and J by 2 bases, with 14 bases between. The CDR3 loop spans 16 amino acids.

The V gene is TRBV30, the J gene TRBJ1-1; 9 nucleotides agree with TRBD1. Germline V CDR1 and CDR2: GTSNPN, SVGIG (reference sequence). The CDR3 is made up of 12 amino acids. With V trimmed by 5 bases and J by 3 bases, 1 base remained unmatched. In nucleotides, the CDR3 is TGTGCCTGGGGGGACAGGGACACTGAAGCTTTCTTT. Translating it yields CAWGDRDTEAFF. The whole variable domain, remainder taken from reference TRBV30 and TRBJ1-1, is SQTIHQWPATLVQPVGSPLSLECTVEGTSNPNLYWYRQAAGRGLQLLFYSVGIGQISSEVPQNLSASRPQDRQFILSSKKLLLSDSGFYLCAWGDRDTEAFFGQGTRLTVV.

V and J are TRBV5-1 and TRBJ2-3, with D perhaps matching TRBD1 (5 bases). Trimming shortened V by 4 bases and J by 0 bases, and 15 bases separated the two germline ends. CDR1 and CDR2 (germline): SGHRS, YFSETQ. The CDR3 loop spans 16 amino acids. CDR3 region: CASSPTAKTSTDTQYF. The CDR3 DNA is TGCGCCAGCAGCCCGACAGCGAAAACTAGCACAGATACGCAGTATTTT.

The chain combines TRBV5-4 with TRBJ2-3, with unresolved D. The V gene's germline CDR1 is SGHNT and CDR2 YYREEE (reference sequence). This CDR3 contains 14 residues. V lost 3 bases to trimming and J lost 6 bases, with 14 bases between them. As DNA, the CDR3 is TGTGCCAGCAGCTCGTACACCTCTTCGGATACGCAGTATTTT. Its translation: CASSSYTSSDTQYF.

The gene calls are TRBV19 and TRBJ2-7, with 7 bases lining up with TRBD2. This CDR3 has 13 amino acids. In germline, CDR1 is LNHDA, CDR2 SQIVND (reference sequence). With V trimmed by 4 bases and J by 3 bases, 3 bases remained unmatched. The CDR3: CASSTGLLYEQYF. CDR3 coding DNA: TGTGCCAGTAGTACGGGACTACTCTACGAGCAGTACTTC.

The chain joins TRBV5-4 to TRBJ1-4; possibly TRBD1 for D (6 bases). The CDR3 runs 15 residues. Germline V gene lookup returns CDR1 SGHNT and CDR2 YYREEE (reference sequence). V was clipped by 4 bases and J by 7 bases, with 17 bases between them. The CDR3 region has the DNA TGTGCCAGCAGCCAAGGAGGGGGAAGTGGTGAAAAACTGTTTTTT. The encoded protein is CASSQGGGSGEKLFF.

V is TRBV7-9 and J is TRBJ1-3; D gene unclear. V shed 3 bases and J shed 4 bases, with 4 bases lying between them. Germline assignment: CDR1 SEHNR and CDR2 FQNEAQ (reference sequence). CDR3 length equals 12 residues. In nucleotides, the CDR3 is TGTGCCAGCAGCTTTTCGGGAAACACCATATATTTT. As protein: CASSFSGNTIYF. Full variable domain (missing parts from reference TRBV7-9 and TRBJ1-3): DTGVSQNPRHKITKRGQNVTFRCDPISEHNRLYWYRQTLGQGPEFLTYFQNEAQLEKSRLLSDRFSAERPKGSFSTLEIQRTEQGDSAMYLCASSFSGNTIYFGEGSWLTVV.

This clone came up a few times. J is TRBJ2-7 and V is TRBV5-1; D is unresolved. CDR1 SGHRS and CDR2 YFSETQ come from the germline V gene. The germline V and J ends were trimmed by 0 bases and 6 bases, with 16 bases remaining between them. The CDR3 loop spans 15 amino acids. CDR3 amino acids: CASSLGSRPSGEQYF. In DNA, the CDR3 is TGCGCCAGCAGCTTGGGATCCAGACCCTCGGGCGAGCAGTACTTC.

This CDR3 reads CASSEGQANMNTEAFF. The CDR3, as DNA: TGCGCCAGCAGCGAAGGACAGGCGAACATGAACACTGAAGCTTTCTTT. This sequence joins TRBV5-1 and TRBJ1-1, with 7 bases identical to TRBD1. Germline V gene data show CDR1 as SGHRS and CDR2 as YFSETQ. CDR3 size: 16 residues. The V gene end was trimmed by 4 bases and the J gene end by 0 bases; junction bases not matched to a gene: 9.

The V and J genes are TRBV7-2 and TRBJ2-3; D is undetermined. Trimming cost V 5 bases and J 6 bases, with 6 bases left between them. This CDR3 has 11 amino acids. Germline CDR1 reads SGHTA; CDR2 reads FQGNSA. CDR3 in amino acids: CASSTYDTQYF. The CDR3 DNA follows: TGTGCCAGCAGCACTTACGATACGCAGTATTTT.

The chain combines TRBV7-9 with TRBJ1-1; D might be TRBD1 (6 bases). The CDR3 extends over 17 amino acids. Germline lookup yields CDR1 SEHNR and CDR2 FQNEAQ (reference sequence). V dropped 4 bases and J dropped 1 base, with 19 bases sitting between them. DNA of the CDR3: TGTGCCAGCAGCTCGATCGAAACAGGGCTAGGGAACACTGAAGCTTTCTTT. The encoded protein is CASSSIETGLGNTEAFF.

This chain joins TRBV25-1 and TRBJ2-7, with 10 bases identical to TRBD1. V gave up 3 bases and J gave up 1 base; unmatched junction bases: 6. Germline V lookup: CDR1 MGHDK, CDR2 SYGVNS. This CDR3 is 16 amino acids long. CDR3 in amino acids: CASSDRDRGGSYEQYF. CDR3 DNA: TGTGCCAGCAGTGACCGGGACAGGGGAGGTTCCTACGAGCAGTACTTC.